Presented here are 5 T cell receptor beta chains from one specimen sequenced in a study of cytomegalovirus exposure and HLA in healthy donors. Both 60 Vbeta primers and 13 Jbeta primers went into the PCR. Assay used: immunoSEQ multiplex PCR; TCRdb lists only in-frame clones, some missing. The sample includes around 100,000 clones, 60% to 70% of them seen just once. The sequencing input was PBMCs. These TCRs come from a woman in her fifties or sixties in good health and CMV-seronegative.

The rearrangement links TRBV28 to TRBJ2-5; 7 nucleotides agree with TRBD1. CDR1 MDHEN and CDR2 SYDVKM come from the germline V gene. CDR3 length: 15 amino acids. Trimming removed 4 bases from V and 5 bases from J; junction bases left unmatched: 10. This CDR3 reads CASSSLDRVGETQYF. For the CDR3, the DNA is TGTGCCAGCAGTTCCCTAGACAGGGTCGGGGAGACCCAGTACTTC.

The rearrangement links TRBV5-4 to TRBJ1-3, with 7 bases that match TRBD1. The CDR3 sequence is 13 residues long. V gave up 4 bases and J gave up 8 bases; unmatched junction bases: 6. CDR1 is SGHNT and CDR2 is YYREEE in the germline V gene (reference sequence). The DNA of the CDR3 is TGTGCCAGCAGCGGACACAGGGGTGACACCATATATTTT. Encoded protein: CASSGHRGDTIYF.

There are a few counts of this clone. The chain joins TRBV12-5 to TRBJ2-3, with no clear D. Germline CDR1 LGHNT, CDR2 FRNRAP. V was trimmed by 6 bases and J by 3 bases, leaving 7 bases between them. This CDR3 region has 12 residues. The CDR3 loop is CASGASTDTQYF. CDR3 DNA: TGTGCTAGTGGGGCTAGTACAGATACGCAGTATTTT.

Only a few counts were recorded for this clone. The rearrangement joins TRBV28 to TRBJ2-6; D unresolved. The CDR3 extends over 14 amino acids. The V gene's germline CDR1 is MDHEN and CDR2 SYDVKM. The ends were cut back, 4 bases at V and 4 bases at J, with 8 bases in the middle. The CDR3 DNA reads TGTGCCAGCAGTTACATCTCCGGGGCCAACGTCCTGACTTTC. It is translated as CASSYISGANVLTF.

The genes are TRBV28 and TRBJ1-2; a possible D gene is TRBD1 (5 bases). V lost 5 bases, J lost 3 bases, and 13 bases lay in between. The CDR3 runs 14 residues. Germline V gives CDR1 MDHEN, CDR2 SYDVKM. CDR3 region: CASSTPRQYYGYTF. The CDR3 DNA reads TGTGCCAGCAGTACACCCCGACAGTACTATGGCTACACCTTC.